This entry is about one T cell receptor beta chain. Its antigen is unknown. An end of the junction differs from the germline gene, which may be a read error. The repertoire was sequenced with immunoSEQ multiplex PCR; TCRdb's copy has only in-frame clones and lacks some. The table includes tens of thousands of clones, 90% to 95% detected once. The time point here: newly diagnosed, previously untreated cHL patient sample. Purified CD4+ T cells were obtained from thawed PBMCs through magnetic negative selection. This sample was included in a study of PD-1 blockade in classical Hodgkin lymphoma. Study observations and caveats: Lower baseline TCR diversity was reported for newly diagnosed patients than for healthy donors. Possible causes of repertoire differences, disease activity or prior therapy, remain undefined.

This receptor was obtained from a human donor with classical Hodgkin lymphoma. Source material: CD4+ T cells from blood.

As DNA, the CDR3 is TGTGCCAGCAGCTACTCTTCAGGGTCCGGGGCCAACGTCCTGACTTTC. As protein: CASSYSSGSGANVLTF. The gene calls are TRBV6-5 and TRBJ2-6; D may be TRBD1 (5 bases). This CDR3 contains 16 residues. The germline gives CDR1 MNHEY, CDR2 SVGAGI.